This T cell receptor beta chain was identified in a study of cytomegalovirus exposure and HLA in healthy donors. Overall study results and limits: What TCR beta sequences reportedly achieved was accurate prediction of HLA-A and HLA-B alleles in most subjects. Later on, an analysis found that several of the most significant clusters appeared to be linked to common viral pathogens, which included parvovirus B19. Being productive about 87% or about 30% of the time was typical of most TCR beta V segments in an earlier analysis. Accounts indicate the classifier identified cytomegalovirus status with strong specificity and sensitivity.

The V and J ends lost 8 bases and 8 bases respectively, with 9 bases between them. The germline gives CDR1 MDHEN, CDR2 SYDVKM. There are 11 residues in the CDR3. In terms of frequency, this clone is medium-sized. Its antigen is currently unknown. The PCR was carried out with 60 Vbeta primers and 13 Jbeta primers. Some clones are missing from TCRdb's copy, which holds only in-frame ones; the method was immunoSEQ multiplex PCR. The table lists about 53,000 clones, with roughly an eighth in the top ten. This chain connects TRBV28 to TRBJ1-4; D might be TRBD1 (6 bases). Sequenced: PBMCs. The receptor comes from a man aged 18 to 30 in good health and CMV-seropositive. The CDR3 is CASQGSEKLFF. CDR3 nucleotides: TGTGCCAGCCAGGGGAGCGAAAAACTGTTTTTT. The complete variable domain, with remaining parts taken from reference TRBV28 and TRBJ1-4, reads DVKVTQSSRYLVKRTGEKVFLECVQDMDHENMFWYRQDPGLGLRLIYFSYDVKMKEKGDIPEGYSVSREKKERFSLILESASTNQTSMYLCASQGSEKLFFGSGTQLSVL.